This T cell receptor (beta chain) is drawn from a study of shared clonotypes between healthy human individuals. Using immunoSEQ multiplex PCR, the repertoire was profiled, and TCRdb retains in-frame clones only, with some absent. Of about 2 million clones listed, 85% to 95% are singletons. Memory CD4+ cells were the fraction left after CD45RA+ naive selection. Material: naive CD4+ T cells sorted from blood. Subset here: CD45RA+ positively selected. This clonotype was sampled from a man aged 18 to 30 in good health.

CDR3 in amino acids: CASSPDRVDQPQHF. Written as DNA, the CDR3 is TGTGCCAGCAGCCCTGACAGGGTTGATCAGCCCCAGCATTTT. This rearrangement joins TRBV7-2 to TRBJ1-5; 7 bases are a match to TRBD1. The CDR3 totals 14 residues. Germline V CDR1 and CDR2: SGHTA, FQGNSA. Trimming at V came to 5 bases and at J to 5 bases, leaving 6 bases not matched to a gene.